This T cell receptor beta chain was documented in a study of T-cell reconstitution after alpha-beta-depleted transplantation in children. Notes on the study in general: One year after transplant, T-cell counts and diversity came mostly from newly produced T cells.

Preparing the TCRbeta library involved the use of unique molecular identifiers. Using its own MiXCR run on the PCR reads, TCRdb lists one record per CDR3 protein. The sample contains about 980,000 distinct CDR3 sequences, about 30% of which appear only once. At least ten counts were recorded for this clonotype. Antigen: not known. This CDR3 is built from 15 residues. The germline gives CDR1 DFQATT, CDR2 SNEGSKA (reference sequence). V lost 0 bases and J lost 9; bases outside the gene matches: 8. The specimen was PBMCs, mostly from graft donor cells, collected 360 days after TCRalphabeta/CD19-depleted stem cell transplant. The J gene is TRBJ2-2, the V gene TRBV20-1; 9 nucleotides agree with TRBD1. This receptor was taken from a boy in the first two years of life who had a stem cell transplant for SCID, so the T cells may come from the graft donor. CDR3 coding DNA: TGCAGTGCTAGAGATATGGGACAGGGCGGGAGGGAGCTGTTTTTT. Its protein product is CSARDMGQGGRELFF.